The 28 T cell receptor beta chains in this list originate from one sample, sequenced in a study of T cell responses to AZD1222 COVID-19 vaccine. Method: immunoSEQ multiplex PCR; TCRdb's copy keeps in-frame clones and lacks some. The sample carries roughly 84,000 clones, nearly 90% recorded once. This specimen consisted of peripheral blood, obtained on day 0 of AZD1222 vaccination. These receptors were collected from an adult in good health.

The chain has TRBV4-2 and TRBJ1-1, with D uncertain. The germline gives CDR1 LGHNA, CDR2 YNFKEQ. This CDR3 has 12 residues. The ends were cut back, 4 bases at V and 7 bases at J, with 10 bases in the middle. The CDR3 loop reads CASSRVLDEAFF. CDR3 DNA sequence: TGTGCCAGCAGCCGGGTCCTAGATGAAGCTTTCTTT.

This rearrangement joins TRBV29-1 to TRBJ2-1, with D possibly TRBD2 on 6 matching bases. The length of the CDR3 is 12 residues. Trimming stripped 1 base from V and 10 bases from J, with 11 bases between. Germline V gene data show CDR1 as SQVTM and CDR2 as ANQGSEA. DNA for the CDR3: TGCAGCGTTGAAGGACTAGATAGCGAGCAGTTCTTC. It yields the protein CSVEGLDSEQFF.

This clone came up once. This chain joins TRBV27 and TRBJ1-2; a weak D match, TRBD1 (5 bases). The ends were cut back, 2 bases at V and 4 bases at J, with 14 bases in the middle. Germline values: CDR1 MNHEY, CDR2 SMNVEV (reference sequence). The CDR3 has 15 residues. The chain's CDR3 is CASSLTRDLSYGYTF. In nucleotides, the CDR3 is TGTGCCAGCAGTTTAACCCGGGACTTAAGCTATGGCTACACCTTC.

Only one count was recorded for this clone. The rearrangement uses TRBV7-9 and TRBJ2-1; D is unclear. The V gene's germline CDR1 is SEHNR and CDR2 FQNEAQ (reference sequence). Trimming took 1 base from V and 8 from J, leaving 9 bases between them. The CDR3 is made up of 13 amino acids. CDR3 sequence (DNA): TGTGCCAGCAGCTTAGGGACCCGGGATGAGCAGTTCTTC. The encoded protein is CASSLGTRDEQFF.

V and J are TRBV6-6 and TRBJ1-1; D might be TRBD1 (6 bases). The CDR3 length is 13 residues. V was cut by 10 bases and J by 5 bases, with 17 bases left in between. Germline V CDR1 and CDR2: MNHNY, SVGAGI (reference sequence). The CDR3 coding sequence is TGTGCCACGACTTCCGGGAGGGGGACTGAAGCTTTCTTT. Amino acids: CATTSGRGTEAFF.

This chain joins TRBV6-1 and TRBJ2-3, with D perhaps matching TRBD1 or TRBD2 (5 bases each). Per germline, CDR1 MNHNS and CDR2 SASEGT. This CDR3 region has 16 residues. Trimming shortened V by 4 bases and J by 6 bases, and 20 bases separated the two germline ends. The CDR3 nucleotides read TGTGCCAGCAGTGTTGATGCAGGGCCGGGAAGTGATACGCAGTATTTT. Amino acid sequence: CASSVDAGPGSDTQYF.

The chain uses TRBV13 and TRBJ2-5; D remains unclear. Germline-derived CDR1 and CDR2 are PRHDT and FYEKMQ (reference sequence). CDR3 length: 12 residues. V dropped 2 bases and J dropped 4 bases, with 5 bases sitting between them. The CDR3 reads CASSLRRETQYF. CDR3 coding DNA: TGTGCCAGCAGCTTACGTCGAGAGACCCAGTACTTC.

The chain links TRBV7-2 to TRBJ2-7, with 8 nucleotides matching TRBD2. This CDR3 has 16 amino acids. J lost 0 bases, V lost 5 bases, and 9 bases had no gene match. Looked up from germline, CDR1 is SGHTA and CDR2 is FQGNSA. CDR3 protein: CASSPRYTSGSYEQYF. The DNA for the CDR3 is TGTGCCAGCAGCCCCCGATATACTAGCGGCTCCTACGAGCAGTACTTC.

CDR3 nucleotides: TGTGCCAGCAGCCTTCGACTAGCGGGGTACTACGAGCAGTACTTC. Translating it yields CASSLRLAGYYEQYF. The chain employs TRBV3-1 (or the pseudogene TRBV3-2) and TRBJ2-7; 11 nucleotides agree with TRBD2. The CDR3 spans 15 residues. Germline V gene data show CDR1 as LGHDT and CDR2 as YNNKEL (reference sequence). V lost 4 bases, J lost 3 bases, and 5 bases stayed unmatched.

The chain has TRBV6-5 and TRBJ2-7, with a tentative D call TRBD1 (6 bases). With 2 bases removed from V and 5 bases from J, the gap between germline ends came to 10 bases. The CDR3 consists of 13 residues. Germline loops: CDR1 MNHEY, CDR2 SVGAGI. CDR3 in DNA: TGTGCCAGCAGTTACGGACAGTCCCACGAGCAGTACTTC. Translating gives CASSYGQSHEQYF.

The chain uses TRBV18 and TRBJ2-2, with TRBD2 matching over 7 bases. The CDR3 runs to 16 residues. Germline V gene lookup returns CDR1 KGHSH and CDR2 LQKENI. J was trimmed by 7 bases and V by 5 bases; bases with no gene match: 13. CDR3 nucleotides: TGTGCCAGCTCAGCGGGGGTAGCGGGCCCCGACGGGGAGCTGTTTTTT. Translation: CASSAGVAGPDGELFF.

The chain employs TRBV3-1 (or the pseudogene TRBV3-2) and TRBJ2-7; 9 bases are a match to TRBD2. J lost 1 base, V lost 4 bases, and 5 bases had no gene match. Per germline, CDR1 LGHDT and CDR2 YNNKEL (reference sequence). This CDR3 has 15 amino acids. The CDR3 DNA reads TGTGCCAGCAGCCCGACTAGCGGAAATTCCTACGAGCAGTACTTC. This codes for CASSPTSGNSYEQYF.

The chain has TRBV3-1 (or the pseudogene TRBV3-2) and TRBJ2-2, with 7 positions matching TRBD2. In germline, CDR1 is LGHDT, CDR2 YNNKEL (reference sequence). The CDR3 sequence is 16 residues long. Trimming removed 5 bases from V and 2 bases from J; junction bases left unmatched: 8. The CDR3 sequence: CASSTPGGQNTGELFF. The CDR3 DNA follows: TGTGCCAGCAGCACGCCGGGAGGCCAAAACACCGGGGAGCTGTTTTTT.

V usage is TRBV12-3 or TRBV12-4 and J usage is TRBJ2-5; D possibly matches TRBD1 or TRBD2 (5 bases each). The ends were cut back, 6 bases at V and 2 bases at J, with 10 bases in the middle. There are 13 residues in the CDR3. CDR3 residues: CASRSGHQETQYF. The CDR3, as DNA: TGTGCCAGCAGATCGGGGCATCAAGAGACCCAGTACTTC.

The chain has TRBV29-1 and TRBJ1-1, with no clear D. The CDR3 covers 13 residues. V was trimmed by 8 bases and J by 0 bases, leaving 13 bases between them. The germline V gene has CDR1 SQVTM and CDR2 ANQGSEA. The CDR3 reads CSSKTDLNTEAFF. As DNA, the CDR3 is TGCAGCTCTAAGACGGATCTGAACACTGAAGCTTTCTTT.

The CDR3 region is CSGGQGVDGYTF. CDR3 sequence (DNA): TGCAGCGGCGGACAGGGGGTGGATGGCTACACCTTC. This chain joins TRBV29-1 and TRBJ1-2; 10 bases are shared with TRBD1. The CDR3 runs to 12 residues. The germline CDR1 and CDR2 sequences are SQVTM and ANQGSEA. The V segment lost 7 bases and the J segment 6 bases; nucleotides outside the gene matches: 5.

This chain joins TRBV7-2 and TRBJ1-3; D is undetermined. This CDR3 comprises 14 residues. CDR1 and CDR2 (germline): SGHTA, FQGNSA. The germline V and J ends were trimmed by 1 base and 4 bases, with 8 bases remaining between them. The CDR3: CASSLDPSGNTIYF. Here the CDR3 DNA reads TGTGCCAGCAGCTTAGATCCCTCCGGAAACACCATATATTTT.

This clone was counted between two and nine times. The chain links TRBV19 to TRBJ1-5, with 8 positions matching TRBD1. The J segment lost 0 bases and the V segment lost 4 bases, leaving 8 bases of the junction unmatched. Germline lookup yields CDR1 LNHDA and CDR2 SQIVND (reference sequence). The CDR3 is 17 residues long. As DNA, the CDR3 is TGTGCCAGTAGTAGTCGGACAGGGCAATATAGCAATCAGCCCCAGCATTTT. This codes for CASSSRTGQYSNQPQHF. Filled out from reference TRBV19 and TRBJ1-5, the complete variable domain reads DGGITQSPKYLFRKEGQNVTLSCEQNLNHDAMYWYRQDPGQGLRLIYYSQIVNDFQKGDIAEGYSVSREKKESFPLTVTSAQKNPTAFYLCASSSRTGQYSNQPQHFGDGTRLSIL.

This chain uses TRBV3-1 (or the pseudogene TRBV3-2) with TRBJ1-2; D not certain. Germline-derived CDR1 and CDR2 are LGHDT and YNNKEL (reference sequence). Trimming cost V 0 bases and J 7 bases, with 15 bases left between them. The CDR3 sequence is 15 residues long. The CDR3 DNA is TGTGCCAGCAGCCAAGACGGGTTCAACATCTTTGGCTACACCTTC. Its protein product is CASSQDGFNIFGYTF.

The CDR3 region is CASSQRLAGGSEQFF. The CDR3 region has the DNA TGTGCCAGCAGCCAAAGACTAGCGGGAGGCAGTGAGCAGTTCTTC. The rearrangement joins TRBV3-1 (or the pseudogene TRBV3-2) to TRBJ2-1; TRBD2 matches at 13 bases. Germline trimming cut 2 bases from V and 9 bases from J; bases unmatched to any gene: 4. CDR3 size: 15 residues. Germline CDR1 and CDR2: LGHDT and YNNKEL (reference sequence).

The rearrangement links TRBV28 to TRBJ1-1; 10 bases line up with TRBD1. The ends lost 7 bases at V and 0 bases at J; junction bases unmatched: 11. The V gene's germline CDR1 is MDHEN and CDR2 SYDVKM. The length of the CDR3 is 17 residues. The CDR3 coding sequence is TGTGCCAGCACCCGAGGGACAGGGGCCACTCTGAACACTGAAGCTTTCTTT. Translated, it gives CASTRGTGATLNTEAFF.

Points on this clone: Other nucleotide sequences in the sample specify the same CDR3. V gene TRBV29-1 combines with J gene TRBJ2-1; no firm D call. Per the germline V gene, CDR1 is SQVTM and CDR2 is ANQGSEA. The CDR3 contains 13 residues. Trimming removed 1 base at V and 2 bases at J, with 6 bases between. CDR3 DNA: TGCAGCGTTGAAGGAGGTCCCTACAATGAGCAGTTCTTC. Protein sequence: CSVEGGPYNEQFF.

The V and J genes are TRBV19 and TRBJ1-4; a weak D match, TRBD1 (6 bases). This CDR3 has 18 residues. CDR1 and CDR2 (germline): LNHDA, SQIVND (reference sequence). Trimming pared 1 base from V and 0 bases from J, leaving 15 bases between. CDR3 DNA: TGTGCCAGTAGTATAGGTTCCCGGACAGACGCAACTAATGAAAAACTGTTTTTT. Protein product: CASSIGSRTDATNEKLFF.

The chain has TRBV6-6 and TRBJ1-1; D might be TRBD1 (6 bases). Trimming stripped 6 bases from V and 4 bases from J, with 12 bases between. The germline CDR1 and CDR2 sequences are MNHNY and SVGAGI (reference sequence). The CDR3 contains 13 residues. The DNA of the CDR3 is TGTGCCAGCAGCCTCCGGGGGCCCACTGAAGCTTTCTTT. It translates to CASSLRGPTEAFF.

This chain connects TRBV16 to TRBJ1-2, with D possibly being TRBD1 (6 bases). Looked up from germline, CDR1 is KGHSY and CDR2 is FQNENV. The ends were cut back, 4 bases at V and 8 bases at J, with 23 bases in the middle. The CDR3 totals 16 residues. The CDR3 protein is CASSLTQGRLLGGYTF. CDR3 in DNA: TGTGCCAGCAGCCTGACACAGGGACGACTGCTCGGAGGCTACACCTTC.

The sample holds one count of this clone. This chain links TRBV28 with TRBJ1-2; D gene uncertain. This CDR3 has 12 residues. The germline V gene has CDR1 MDHEN and CDR2 SYDVKM. Trimming cost V 7 bases and J 5 bases, with 11 bases left between them. The CDR3, as DNA: TGTGCCAGCACGGGGAGGTGGTATGGCTACACCTTC. Its translation is CASTGRWYGYTF.

V and J are TRBV9 and TRBJ2-7; 8 nucleotides line up with TRBD2. CDR1 is SGDLS and CDR2 is YYNGEE in the germline V gene. The CDR3 is 16 residues long. V shed 4 bases and J 5 bases; nucleotides not matched to a gene: 14. The CDR3 loop reads CASSPRPGLGLNEQYF. The CDR3 region has the DNA TGTGCCAGCAGCCCCCGACCGGGACTAGGTCTCAACGAGCAGTACTTC.

This rearrangement joins TRBV30 to TRBJ2-4; D remains unclear. Germline loops: CDR1 GTSNPN, CDR2 SVGIG (reference sequence). The CDR3 loop spans 12 amino acids. The ends were cut back, 3 bases at V and 8 bases at J, with 11 bases in the middle. Here the CDR3 reads CAWSVAGDIQYF. The CDR3 nucleotides read TGTGCCTGGAGCGTAGCTGGGGACATTCAGTACTTC.